The 2 T cell receptor beta chains below come from one sample, sequenced in a study of cytomegalovirus exposure and HLA in healthy donors. The PCR contained 60 Vbeta and 13 Jbeta primers. TCRdb's copy holds only in-frame clones and misses some; the assay was immunoSEQ multiplex PCR. The sample lists about 130,000 clones, approximately 80% occurring once. Sequencing was performed on PBMCs. The receptors here all came from a male donor in good health and CMV-seronegative.

Only a few counts were recorded for this clone. The rearrangement joins TRBV7-2 to TRBJ1-5; the D is unclear. V was trimmed by 5 bases and J by 4 bases, leaving 12 bases between them. CDR3 length: 14 residues. The germline V gene encodes CDR1 SGHTA and CDR2 FQGNSA. CDR3 residues: CASSPGRLNQPQHF. DNA for the CDR3: TGTGCCAGCAGCCCGGGGAGGCTAAATCAGCCCCAGCATTTT.

This chain uses TRBV27 with TRBJ2-7, with TRBD1 matching over 7 bases. The CDR3 has 16 residues. J was trimmed by 0 bases and V by 7 bases; bases with no gene match: 12. Germline-derived CDR1 and CDR2 are MNHEY and SMNVEV (reference sequence). The CDR3: CASIISGGSSSYEQYF. CDR3 coding DNA: TGTGCCAGCATAATATCAGGGGGAAGTAGCTCCTACGAGCAGTACTTC.